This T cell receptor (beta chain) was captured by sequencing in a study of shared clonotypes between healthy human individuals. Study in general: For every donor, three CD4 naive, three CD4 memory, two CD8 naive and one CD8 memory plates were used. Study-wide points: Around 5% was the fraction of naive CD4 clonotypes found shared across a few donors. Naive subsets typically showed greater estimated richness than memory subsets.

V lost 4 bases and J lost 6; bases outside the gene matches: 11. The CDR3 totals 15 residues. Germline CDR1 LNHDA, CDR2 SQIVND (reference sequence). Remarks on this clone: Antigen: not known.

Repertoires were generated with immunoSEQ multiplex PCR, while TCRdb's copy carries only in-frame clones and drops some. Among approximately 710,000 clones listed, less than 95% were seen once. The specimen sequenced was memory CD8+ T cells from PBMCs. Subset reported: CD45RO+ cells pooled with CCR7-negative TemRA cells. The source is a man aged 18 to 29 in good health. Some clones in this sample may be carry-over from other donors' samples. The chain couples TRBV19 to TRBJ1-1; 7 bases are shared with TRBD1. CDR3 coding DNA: TGTGCCAGTAGTACCACCGGGACAGTGTACCCTGAAGCTTTCTTT. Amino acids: CASSTTGTVYPEAFF.